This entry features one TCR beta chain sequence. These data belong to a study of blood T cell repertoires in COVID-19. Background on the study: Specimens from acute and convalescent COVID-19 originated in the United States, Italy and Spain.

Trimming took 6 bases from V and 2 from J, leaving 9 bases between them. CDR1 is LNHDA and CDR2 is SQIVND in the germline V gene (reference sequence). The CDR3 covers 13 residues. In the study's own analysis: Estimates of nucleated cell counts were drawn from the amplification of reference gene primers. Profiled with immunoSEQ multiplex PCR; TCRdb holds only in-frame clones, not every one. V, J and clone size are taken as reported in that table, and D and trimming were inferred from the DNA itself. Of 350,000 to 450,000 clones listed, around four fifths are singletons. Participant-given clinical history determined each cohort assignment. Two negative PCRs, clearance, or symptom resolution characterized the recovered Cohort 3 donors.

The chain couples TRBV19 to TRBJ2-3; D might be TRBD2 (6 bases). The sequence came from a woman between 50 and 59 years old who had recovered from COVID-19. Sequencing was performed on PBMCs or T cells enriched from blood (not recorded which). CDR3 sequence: CASRRDSTDTQYF. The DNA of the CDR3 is TGTGCCAGTAGACGGGACTCCACAGATACGCAGTATTTT.